This entry describes one T cell receptor beta chain. This record belongs to a study of T cell changes during pregnancy in multiple sclerosis. This table comes from immunoSEQ multiplex PCR, and its TCRdb copy is limited to in-frame clones, with some not included. The sample holds tens of thousands of clones, around 93% seen once. V was pared by 1 base and J by 0 bases, with 14 bases between. The CDR3 contains 17 residues. CDR1 LGHNA and CDR2 YNFKEQ come from the germline V gene. The sequences come from CD4+ T cells from peripheral blood mononuclear cells, collected in the third trimester of pregnancy. The receptor was derived from a female donor in good health, enrolled as a control in a pregnancy study. This chain uses TRBV4-2 with TRBJ2-3; TRBD2 is a possible D gene (6 bases). The CDR3: CASSQVVAGHSTDTQYF. The CDR3 DNA is TGTGCCAGCAGCCAAGTGGTCGCGGGGCATAGCACAGATACGCAGTATTTT.